The clone carrying this TCR beta chain was seen just once. Its antigen remains unidentified. PCR employed 60 Vbeta and 13 Jbeta primers. Measured with immunoSEQ multiplex PCR; TCRdb has only the in-frame clones, and not every one. Among some 150,000 clones listed, less than 90% were seen once. The data derive from a study of cytomegalovirus exposure and HLA in healthy donors. Study in general: Researchers previously reported finding fewer than 140 million unique TCR beta sequences from roughly 180 million T cells. As released early, the data held 70 million to 95 million unique TCRs from HLA-typed donors. Overall study findings and caveats: Segments of the TCR beta V type were, in most cases, productive about 90% or about 30% of the time in an earlier analysis.

This CDR3 comprises 14 residues. V lost 4 bases and J lost 5; bases outside the gene matches: 4. The germline V gene encodes CDR1 SNHLY and CDR2 FYNNEI. J is TRBJ1-4 and V is TRBV2, with 7 bases lining up with TRBD1. This TCR came from a boy between 2 and 10 years old in good health and CMV-seronegative. Sequencing input: PBMCs. The CDR3 sequence is CASSGQGPNEKLFF. Written as DNA, the CDR3 is TGTGCCAGCAGTGGACAGGGCCCCAATGAAAAACTGTTTTTT.